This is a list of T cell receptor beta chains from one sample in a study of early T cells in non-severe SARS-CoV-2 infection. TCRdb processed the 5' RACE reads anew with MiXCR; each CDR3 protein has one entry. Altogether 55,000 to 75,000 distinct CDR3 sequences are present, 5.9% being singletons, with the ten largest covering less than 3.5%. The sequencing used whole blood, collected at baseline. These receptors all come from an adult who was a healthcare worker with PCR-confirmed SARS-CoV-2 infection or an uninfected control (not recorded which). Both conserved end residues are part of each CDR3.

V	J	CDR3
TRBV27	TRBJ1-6	CASSELNPYAGGRGSSPLHF
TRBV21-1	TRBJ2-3	CASSKPLEDPIRTDAQYF
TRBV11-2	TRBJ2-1	CASSQETRHGGVSYNEQFF
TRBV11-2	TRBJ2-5	CASSPDRGLLETQYF
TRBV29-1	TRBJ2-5	CSARRRQETQYF
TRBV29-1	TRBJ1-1	CSVNQGKAEAFF
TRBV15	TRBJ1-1	CATSRDSGGDRARNTEAFF
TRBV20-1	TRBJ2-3	CSARDLRTSGRVDTQYF
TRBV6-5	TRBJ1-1	CASSSTRVNTEAFF
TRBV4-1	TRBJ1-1	CASSQGYEAFF
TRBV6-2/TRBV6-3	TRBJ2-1	CASSPRQRGTYNEQFF
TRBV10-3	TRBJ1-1	CAISSGEHTEAFF
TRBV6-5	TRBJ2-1	CASGGLAGINEQFF
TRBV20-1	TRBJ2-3	CSASLRQGTDTQYF
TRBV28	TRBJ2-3	CASSLVGGSTDTQYF
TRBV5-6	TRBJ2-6	CASSFRGANVLTF
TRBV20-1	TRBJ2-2	CSARTAGTGELFF
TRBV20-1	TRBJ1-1	CSAVVGAGTEAFF
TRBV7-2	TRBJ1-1	CASRPGGEGTATEAFF
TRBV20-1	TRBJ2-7	CSARWDGTYEQYF
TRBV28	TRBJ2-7	CASRAAGAVAGGYEQYF
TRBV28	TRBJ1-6	CATETDSYNSPLHF
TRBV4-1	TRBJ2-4	CASSHPDARGRDIQYF
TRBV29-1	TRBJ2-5	CSVSGGSKETQYF
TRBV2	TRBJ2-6	CASSEDSGGSGANVLTF
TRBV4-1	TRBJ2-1	CASSQGTGINEQFF